Listed below are T cell receptor beta chains from one sample, sequenced in a study of blood T cell repertoires in COVID-19. TCRdb keeps only in-frame clones here, not all; method: immunoSEQ multiplex PCR. In the table there are fewer than 300,000 clones, about 90% of which are singletons. The specimen was peripheral blood. The receptors come from a woman younger than 45 with COVID-19, enrolled during active disease. CDR3s include the opening cysteine and the closing phenylalanine or tryptophan. D genes are given only for firm matches. Part of the rows lack a size; the others show once, few, many or a class for expanded clones.

TRBV13	TRBJ2-5	-	TRBD1	CASSQGQGQETQYF	TGTGCCAGCAGCCAAGGACAGGGACAAGAGACCCAGTACTTC
TRBV5-1	TRBJ2-1	-	TRBD2	CASSLEGRDEQFF	TGCGCCAGCAGCTTGGAGGGGAGGGATGAGCAGTTCTTC
TRBV4-1	TRBJ1-5	-	-	CASSQEDQGDQPQHF	TGCGCCAGCAGCCAAGAAGATCAGGGTGATCAGCCCCAGCATTTT
TRBV11-2	TRBJ2-1	-	-	CASSPGITYNEQFF	TGTGCCAGCAGCCCCGGGATCACCTACAATGAGCAGTTCTTC
TRBV5-4	TRBJ2-2	-	TRBD2	CASQRGGPGELFF	TGTGCCTCCCAGCGGGGGGGACCCGGGGAGCTGTTTTTT
TRBV10-3	TRBJ2-3	-	-	CAISDRGSETDTQYF	TGTGCCATCAGTGACAGGGGAAGTGAAACAGATACGCAGTATTTT
TRBV5-5	TRBJ1-6	-	-	CASSYPGLSPLHF	TGTGCCAGCAGTTACCCAGGGTTGTCACCCCTCCACTTT
TRBV2	TRBJ2-7	-	-	CASSGLSLYEQYF	TGTGCCAGCTCGGGACTGAGTCTCTACGAGCAGTACTTC
TRBV5-8	TRBJ1-4	once	-	CASSFRSRRGEKLFF	TGTGCCAGCAGCTTCCGATCCCGTCGGGGTGAAAAACTGTTTTTT
TRBV19	TRBJ1-2	few	-	CASSPDSYGYTF	TGTGCCAGTAGCCCAGACAGTTATGGCTACACCTTC
TRBV11-2	TRBJ2-2	few	TRBD1	CASSPRSDRDELFF	TGTGCCAGCAGCCCCCGATCAGACAGGGATGAGCTGTTTTTT
TRBV11-2	TRBJ2-5	-	-	CASSFVGSVGDKETQYF	TGTGCCAGCAGCTTCGTGGGAAGTGTGGGGGACAAAGAGACCCAGTACTTC
TRBV5-1	TRBJ1-4	-	-	CASSLAGLEKLFF	TGCGCCAGCAGCTTGGCTGGGCTAGAAAAACTGTTTTTT
TRBV27	TRBJ1-1	-	-	CASSLTRGTNTEAFF	TGTGCCAGCAGCCTAACGAGGGGGACGAACACTGAAGCTTTCTTT
TRBV2	TRBJ1-5	-	-	CASSEALGIGEFVGQPQHF	TGTGCCAGCAGTGAAGCGCTTGGAATTGGAGAGTTTGTTGGTCAGCCCCAGCATTTT
TRBV5-6	TRBJ1-1	-	-	CASSTGFDTEAFF	TGTGCCAGCAGCACAGGGTTTGATACTGAAGCTTTCTTT
TRBV25-1	TRBJ2-1	once	-	CASKQGSDEQFF	TGTGCCAGCAAACAGGGTTCGGATGAGCAGTTCTTC
TRBV7-9	TRBJ2-7	-	TRBD1	CASSPGTGGGYEQYF	TGTGCCAGCAGCCCAGGGACAGGGGGCGGCTACGAGCAGTACTTC
TRBV5-1	TRBJ1-2	-	-	CASSSRGGEEGYTF	TGCGCCAGCAGCTCCCGAGGAGGGGAGGAAGGCTACACCTTC
TRBV9	TRBJ2-3	-	-	CASSVGSRRYLSTDTQYF	TGTGCCAGCAGCGTAGGGAGTAGACGATACCTTAGCACAGATACGCAGTATTTT
TRBV28	TRBJ2-1	-	TRBD2	CAARTSGVNEQFF	TGTGCCGCCAGGACTAGCGGGGTCAATGAGCAGTTCTTC
TRBV6-5	TRBJ1-6	few	TRBD1	CASSSRDRGKGPLHF	TGTGCCAGCAGTAGCCGGGACAGGGGGAAGGGGCCCCTCCACTTT
TRBV9	TRBJ2-5	-	TRBD1	CASSVGGQSQETQYF	TGTGCCAGCAGCGTAGGGGGACAGAGCCAAGAGACCCAGTACTTC
TRBV27	TRBJ2-3	-	TRBD1	CASSLWGKGATQYF	TGTGCCAGCAGTTTATGGGGGAAGGGGGCTACGCAGTATTTT
TRBV11-2	TRBJ2-3	-	-	CASSLGGAGTDTQYF	TGTGCCAGCAGCCTGGGGGGGGCGGGCACAGATACGCAGTATTTT
TRBV5-8	TRBJ1-5	-	-	CASSLGGLRNQPQHF	TGTGCCAGCAGCTTGGGGGGGCTCAGGAATCAGCCCCAGCATTTT
TRBV4-1	TRBJ2-2	-	-	CASSQGPQFLRELFF	TGCGCCAGCAGCCAAGGGCCACAGTTTCTGCGGGAGCTGTTTTTT
TRBV20-1	TRBJ1-1	-	-	CSAIYSTEAFF	TGCAGTGCTATTTACAGTACTGAAGCTTTCTTT
TRBV21-1	TRBJ2-7	-	-	CASQTIYEQYF	TGTGCCAGCCAGACTATTTACGAGCAGTACTTC
TRBV5-1	TRBJ2-7	-	TRBD1	CASVGQGGYEQYF	TGCGCCAGCGTGGGACAGGGCGGGTACGAGCAGTACTTC
TRBV5-1	TRBJ2-1	-	TRBD2	CASSSSGAYNEQFF	TGCGCCAGCAGCTCTAGCGGCGCCTACAATGAGCAGTTCTTC
TRBV9	TRBJ2-1	-	-	CASSVEALTYNEQFF	TGTGCCAGCAGCGTAGAAGCGCTAACCTACAATGAGCAGTTCTTC
TRBV29-1	TRBJ2-5	-	-	CSVPLDWFGETQYF	TGCAGCGTTCCATTGGATTGGTTCGGGGAGACCCAGTACTTC
TRBV7-9	TRBJ1-4	-	TRBD1	CASSRGQGARGLREKLFF	TGTGCCAGCAGCCGTGGACAGGGGGCAAGAGGGCTTAGAGAAAAACTGTTTTTT
TRBV6-5	TRBJ2-4	few	TRBD1	CASRTGGAGKNIQYF	TGTGCCAGCCGTACAGGGGGCGCGGGCAAAAACATTCAGTACTTC
TRBV6-5	TRBJ2-7	-	TRBD2	CASRGGAGSEQYF	TGTGCCAGCAGGGGGGGAGCGGGATCCGAGCAGTACTTC
TRBV7-2	TRBJ2-1	-	-	CASSPRGDNEQFF	TGTGCCAGCAGCCCCCGCGGGGACAATGAGCAGTTCTTC
TRBV7-8	TRBJ1-6	-	-	CASSLGGGKIPYNSPLHF	TGTGCCAGCAGCTTAGGAGGAGGGAAGATCCCCTATAATTCACCCCTCCACTTT
TRBV15	TRBJ2-7	-	TRBD1	CATSRDLGTGSYEQYF	TGTGCCACCAGCAGAGATCTCGGGACAGGGTCCTACGAGCAGTACTTC
TRBV29-1	TRBJ2-3	once	TRBD2	CSGGAGAISDTQYF	TGCAGCGGCGGAGCGGGGGCTATATCAGATACGCAGTATTTT
TRBV18	TRBJ1-1	-	-	CASSSGGGREAFF	TGTGCCAGCTCTAGCGGCGGCGGAAGAGAAGCTTTCTTT
TRBV2	TRBJ1-2	-	-	CASSPTEGVGGYTF	TGTGCCAGCAGCCCTACTGAGGGGGTTGGCGGCTACACCTTC
TRBV30	TRBJ2-6	-	TRBD2	CAWSEVQQGLGTSGVISGANVLTF	TGTGCCTGGAGTGAGGTGCAGCAGGGGTTAGGGACTAGCGGGGTCATCTCTGGGGCCAACGTCCTGACTTTC
TRBV6-6	TRBJ1-1	-	-	CASGLNTEAFF	TGTGCCAGCGGCTTGAACACTGAAGCTTTCTTT
TRBV19	TRBJ2-5	once	-	CASSSDSVETQYF	TGTGCCAGTAGTAGCGACTCCGTGGAAACCCAGTACTTC
TRBV18	TRBJ2-5	-	TRBD1	CASSPPTGGPQETQYF	TGTGCCAGCTCACCCCCGACAGGGGGCCCACAAGAGACCCAGTACTTC
TRBV6-5	TRBJ2-7	once	-	CASTNAGQKYF	TGTGCCAGCACCAATGCGGGGCAGAAGTACTTC
TRBV18	TRBJ2-2	few	TRBD1	CASSRGTGNTGELFF	TGTGCCAGCTCACGCGGGACAGGGAACACCGGGGAGCTGTTTTTT
TRBV7-2	TRBJ1-1	-	TRBD1	CASSFAGTGGVAFF	TGTGCCAGCAGCTTCGCCGGGACAGGGGGCGTAGCTTTCTTT